The clone carrying this T cell receptor (beta chain) has a count of ten or more. The sample originates from a study of T-cell memory formation after mild COVID-19. TCRdb analysed the 5' RACE reads with MiXCR anew, one entry per CDR3 protein. The sample yields about 180,000 distinct CDR3 sequences, roughly 17% seen once. The ends were cut back, 4 bases at V and 2 bases at J, with 18 bases in the middle. Per the germline V gene, CDR1 is SGHTA and CDR2 is FQGTGA. This CDR3 region has 17 residues. The receptor comes from an adult woman who had mild COVID-19 (a few samples of this study predate the infection). Cell type and time point are not known. The genes are TRBV7-3 and TRBJ2-1; possible D gene TRBD2, 10 bases. Sequencing used PBMCs or a T cell subset sorted from them (not recorded which). The CDR3 bases are TGTGCCAGCAGCTCAGGGACAGGGACTAGCGCCTACAATGAGCAGTTCTTC. This sequence encodes CASSSGTGTSAYNEQFF.